These 21 T cell receptor beta chains were sequenced from one sample in a study of breast tumors, draining lymph nodes, adjacent tissues. TCRdb processed the multiplex PCR reads anew with MiXCR; each CDR3 protein has one entry. Counted here are about 89,000 distinct CDR3 sequences, approximately 30% occurring once; the ten biggest clones make up 8% to 9%. The lymph nodes were axillary draining lymph nodes from breast cancer patients. Material for sequencing was axillary lymph node tissue. These receptors originate from a female donor with breast cancer. Some clones in this sample may be carry-over from other donors' samples.

This clonotype came up many times. The rearrangement joins TRBV27 to TRBJ1-6; maybe TRBD1 (6 bases). Per germline, CDR1 MNHEY and CDR2 SMNVEV (reference sequence). This CDR3 has 15 residues. The V end lost 0 bases, the J end lost 6 bases, and 9 bases lay between the germline ends. The CDR3 region is CASSLSRTANSPLHF. For the CDR3, the DNA is TGTGCCAGCAGTTTATCCCGGACAGCTAATTCACCCCTCCACTTT.

The genes are TRBV9 and TRBJ2-1; 8 nucleotides line up with TRBD2. After removal of 0 bases from V and 7 bases from J, the junction contained 6 bases not matched to a gene. The germline gives CDR1 SGDLS, CDR2 YYNGEE. This CDR3 is built from 15 residues. Here the CDR3 reads CASSVAPGTSNEQFF. CDR3 DNA sequence: TGTGCCAGCAGCGTAGCTCCAGGGACTAGTAATGAGCAGTTCTTC.

The CDR3 DNA is TGTGCCAGTAAGGTCGGGCCCTCATCCTCGACAGATACGCAGTATTTT. It specifies CASKVGPSSSTDTQYF. The rearrangement links TRBV5-5 to TRBJ2-3; D unclear. CDR1 and CDR2 from the germline V gene are SGHKS and YYEKEE (reference sequence). The V end was cut by 8 bases, the J end by 3 bases, with 22 bases between. The CDR3 spans 16 residues.

Note on this clonotype: A much larger clone sits a single nucleotide away, making a read error possible. The CDR3 protein is CASSLEEPDPSEQFF. In DNA, the CDR3 is TGTGCCAGCAGCTTGGAGGAGCCGGATCCCAGTGAGCAGTTCTTC. This sequence joins TRBV5-4 and TRBJ2-1; no reliable D call. The germline CDR1 and CDR2 sequences are SGHNT and YYREEE (reference sequence). The ends were cut back, 0 bases at V and 9 bases at J, with 16 bases in the middle. This CDR3 comprises 15 residues.

This clonotype was counted at least ten times. This chain uses TRBV27 with TRBJ2-3, with a weak D call TRBD2 (5 bases). The CDR3 consists of 12 residues. The V end lost 8 bases, the J end lost 4 bases, and 10 bases lay between the germline ends. The germline gives CDR1 MNHEY, CDR2 SMNVEV (reference sequence). In DNA form, the CDR3 reads TGTGCCAGCGCGGAGGAATCAGATACGCAGTATTTT. As protein: CASAEESDTQYF.

This clonotype has at least ten counts. A much larger clone sits a single nucleotide away, making a read error possible. The genes are TRBV20-1 and TRBJ2-7; D remains unclear. From germline, CDR1 is DFQATT and CDR2 SNEGSKA (reference sequence). The germline V and J ends were trimmed by 5 bases and 4 bases, with 15 bases remaining between them. The CDR3 runs 13 residues. CDR3 sequence: CSAGKVLGYEQYF. In DNA form, the CDR3 reads TGCAGTGCTGGAAAAGTTCTGGGTTACGAGCAGTACTTC.

Of note for this clonotype: This may be a read error, as it is one base from a much larger clone. V is TRBV7-2 and J is TRBJ1-6; 8 nucleotides match TRBD1. Germline V lookup: CDR1 SGHTA, CDR2 FQGNSA. The CDR3 length is 18 residues. As DNA, the CDR3 is TGTGCCAACAGCTTAACCTGGACAGGGAGCTCCTATAATCCACCCCTCCACTTT. This gives the protein CANSLTWTGSSYNPPLHF.

At least ten counts were recorded for this clonotype. The chain links TRBV7-6 to TRBJ2-1, with D possibly matching TRBD2 (6 bases). V lost 1 base and J 10 bases, leaving 23 bases between the germline ends. Germline V gives CDR1 SGHVS, CDR2 FNYEAQ. CDR3 length: 17 residues. Here the CDR3 reads CASSLVRGGGHYIEQFF. CDR3 nucleotides: TGTGCCAGCAGCTTAGTGAGGGGAGGCGGGCACTACATCGAGCAGTTCTTC.

There are many counts of this clonotype. The gene calls are TRBV7-3 and TRBJ2-1, with 11 bases that match TRBD2. The V and J ends lost 5 bases and 2 bases, in that order; junction bases with no gene match: 11. CDR1 and CDR2 from the germline V gene are SGHTA and FQGTGA. The CDR3 extends over 18 amino acids. CDR3 protein: CASSPSPGTSGTYNEQFF. CDR3 nucleotides: TGTGCCAGCAGCCCCTCCCCCGGGACTAGCGGTACCTACAATGAGCAGTTCTTC.

This clonotype was found a few times. The chain has TRBV19 and TRBJ1-1; 10 bases are shared with TRBD1. The germline V gene encodes CDR1 LNHDA and CDR2 SQIVND (reference sequence). Unmatched junction bases numbered 9, after V lost 5 bases and J lost 9 bases. This CDR3 is 14 amino acids long. The CDR3 DNA follows: TGTGCCAGTAGTGGGGACAGGGGTTTTTCCAAAGCTTTCTTT. Protein product: CASSGDRGFSKAFF.

This clonotype was observed many times. The genes are TRBV6-2 or TRBV6-3 and TRBJ2-7; D may be TRBD1 or TRBD2 (5 bases each). CDR3 length equals 14 residues. Germline-derived CDR1 and CDR2 are MNHEY and SVGEGT. Trimming pared 5 bases from V and 2 bases from J, leaving 13 bases between. The CDR3: CASSTPGPTYEQYF. The CDR3 coding sequence is TGTGCCAGCAGTACGCCGGGACCAACCTACGAGCAGTACTTC.

Turning to this clonotype: A much larger clonotype is one base distant, so this may be a read error. The chain is built from TRBV4-1 and TRBJ2-1, with TRBD2 as a possible D gene (5 bases). CDR3 length equals 11 residues. Germline assignment: CDR1 MGHRA and CDR2 YSYEKL. The CDR3 DNA reads as TGCGCCAGCAGTCGAGACTATGAGCAGTCCTTC. This codes for CASSRDYEQSF.

The rearrangement links TRBV7-2 to TRBJ1-5, with D unclear. Germline CDR1 is SGHTA and CDR2 is FQGNSA. Trimming pared 6 bases from V and 7 bases from J, leaving 16 bases between. This CDR3 has 14 residues. CDR3 DNA sequence: TGTGCCAGCAGAGGCGGGGAATTTGAGCAGCCCCAGCATTTT. Translation: CASRGGEFEQPQHF.

Many counts were recorded for this clonotype. CDR3 residues: CASSTALSNQPQHF. The CDR3 DNA is TGTGCCAGTTCTACAGCCTTGAGCAATCAGCCCCAGCATTTT. The chain recombines TRBV12-3 or TRBV12-4 with TRBJ1-5; D gene ambiguous. Trimming took off 9 bases at V and 1 base at J, with 13 bases between the two ends. The CDR3 runs 14 residues.

This clonotype was counted at least ten times. The V gene is TRBV20-1, the J gene TRBJ2-1, with 7 bases aligning to TRBD1. The CDR3 totals 14 residues. Germline V lookup: CDR1 DFQATT, CDR2 SNEGSKA (reference sequence). With 4 bases clipped from V and 8 bases from J, the junction kept 11 bases outside the gene matches. Written as DNA, the CDR3 is TGCAGTGCTATGGAACGGACAGGCGACGATGAGCAGTTCTTC. Protein sequence: CSAMERTGDDEQFF.

The chain couples TRBV12-3 or TRBV12-4 to TRBJ1-5; D remains ambiguous. CDR3 length: 13 residues. The V and J ends lost 5 bases and 5 bases respectively, with 10 bases between them. The CDR3 DNA follows: TGTGCCAGCAGTGAGGACGGTGATCAGCCCCAGCATTTT. Amino acids: CASSEDGDQPQHF.

This clonotype has a count of ten or more. The chain combines TRBV5-6 with TRBJ2-7; D ambiguous. This CDR3 region has 12 residues. CDR1 SGHDT and CDR2 YYEEEE come from the germline V gene. Trimming shortened V by 2 bases and J by 4 bases, and 7 bases separated the two germline ends. The CDR3: CASSFSWYEQYF. The CDR3 DNA is TGTGCCAGCAGCTTTTCTTGGTACGAGCAGTACTTC.

In its sample, this clonotype was seen many times. V usage is TRBV27 and J usage is TRBJ2-7; D possibly uses TRBD1 or TRBD2 (6 bases each). In germline, CDR1 is MNHEY, CDR2 SMNVEV (reference sequence). V lost 6 bases to trimming and J lost 6 bases, with 12 bases between them. This CDR3 region has 12 residues. The CDR3 reads CASSRGGREQYF. As DNA, the CDR3 is TGTGCCAGCAGCCGTGGGGGGCGCGAGCAGTACTTC.

Ten or more counts support this clonotype. The chain carries TRBV9 and TRBJ1-1; no clear D gene. The CDR3 totals 13 residues. Trimming took 0 bases from V and 7 from J, leaving 10 bases between them. The V gene's germline CDR1 is SGDLS and CDR2 YYNGEE. The CDR3 nucleotides are TGTGCCAGCAGCGTAGATGTGGGCCTTGAAGCTTTCTTT. This translates into CASSVDVGLEAFF.

This clonotype was detected ten times or more. V usage is TRBV5-8 and J usage is TRBJ2-3; D is perhaps TRBD2 (5 bases). The germline V gene has CDR1 SGHTS and CDR2 YDEGEE. The CDR3 runs to 15 residues. Between the trimmed V and J ends, which lost 4 bases and 2 bases, there was a span of 14 bases. CDR3 sequence reads: CASSPWTSITDTQYF. DNA of the CDR3: TGTGCCAGCAGCCCCTGGACTTCTATCACAGATACGCAGTATTTT. Variable domain in full (rest from reference TRBV5-8 and TRBJ2-3): EAGVTQSPTHLIKTRGQQATLRCSPISGHTSVYWYQQALGLGLQFLLWYDEGEERNRGNFPPRFSGRQFPNYSSELNVNALELEDSALYLCASSPWTSITDTQYFGPGTRLTVL.

In this sample, this clonotype turned up many times. This sequence joins TRBV6-1 and TRBJ1-5; no definite D call. The CDR3 is made up of 15 amino acids. Per the germline V gene, CDR1 is MNHNS and CDR2 is SASEGT. V lost 7 bases to trimming and J lost 2 bases, with 15 bases between them. DNA for the CDR3: TGTGCCAGCACTGCTTCACGGGTAGGCAATCAGCCCCAGCATTTT. This translates into CASTASRVGNQPQHF.